The 8 T cell receptor beta chains listed next were all sequenced from one sample in a study of CD8 T cells in ankylosing spondylitis (dated by TCRdb to 2015 to 2018). The library came from 5' RACE. The listed sequencing device is Illumina HiSeq 2500. TCRdb trimmed the raw reads at Q25, called clones with MiXCR and kept productive beta chains. Rows with a matching CDR3 protein are joined into one entry that keeps the most common DNA and genes. This sample holds a few hundred thousand distinct CDR3 sequences; about 20% were observed only once. The ten largest clones take up around 16% of the sample. These receptors' targets are unknown. Study-wide conclusions, independent of this receptor: Blood from ankylosing spondylitis patients appeared to be characterized by a TCR beta motif made up of seven or eight highly homologous amino acid variants.

Sequencing was carried out using blood, either unsorted or a sorted T cell fraction (not recorded which). The receptor source for this set is a male donor with ankylosing spondylitis.

The chain has TRBV7-9 and TRBJ1-1; D uncertain. The germline CDR1 and CDR2 sequences are SEHNR and FQNEAQ (reference sequence). The ends were cut back, 5 bases at V and 8 bases at J, with 12 bases in the middle. The CDR3 consists of 12 residues. CDR3 sequence: CASSLDGEEAFF. The CDR3 DNA sequence: TGTGCCAGCAGCCTGGACGGGGAAGAAGCTTTCTTT.

The rearrangement links TRBV20-1 to TRBJ2-1; TRBD2 matches 11 bases. The CDR3 sequence is 13 residues long. V trimming: 6 bases; J trimming: 8 bases; junction bases outside the gene matches: 6. Per germline, CDR1 DFQATT and CDR2 SNEGSKA (reference sequence). CDR3: CSARRTSGHEQFF. CDR3 DNA sequence: TGCAGTGCAAGACGGACTAGCGGGCATGAGCAGTTCTTC.

This clonotype was detected a few times. This rearrangement joins TRBV20-1 to TRBJ2-3; possibly TRBD1 for D (6 bases). The V gene lost 4 bases and the J gene lost 7 bases, with 18 bases spanning the gap. The length of the CDR3 is 14 residues. Germline V gene sequence: CDR1 DFQATT, CDR2 SNEGSKA (reference sequence). The CDR3 here is CSAKTGPPPHTQYF. In nucleotides, the CDR3 is TGCAGTGCTAAGACAGGTCCACCTCCCCATACGCAGTATTTT.

This clonotype was seen more than once but under ten times. The chain couples TRBV7-2 to TRBJ2-1; D remains ambiguous. V was pared by 5 bases and J by 0 bases, with 8 bases between. Per the germline V gene, CDR1 is SGHTA and CDR2 is FQGNSA. CDR3 length: 14 residues. The CDR3 DNA reads TGTGCCAGCAGCAGGATTAGCTCCTACAATGAGCAGTTCTTC. Residues: CASSRISSYNEQFF.

The rearrangement uses TRBV11-3 and TRBJ2-7; 10 nucleotides align to TRBD2. The CDR3 length is 16 residues. Losses at the gene ends were 6 bases for V and 1 base for J; bases not matched to a gene: 9. Germline CDR1 SGHNT, CDR2 YENEEA. CDR3 residues: CASRPRLAGFSYEQYF. The CDR3 coding sequence is TGTGCCAGCAGACCTCGACTAGCGGGCTTTTCCTACGAGCAGTACTTC.

The chain has TRBV5-4 and TRBJ1-6; D gene unclear. V was trimmed by 0 bases and J by 5 bases, leaving 6 bases between them. Germline CDR1 SGHNT, CDR2 YYREEE (reference sequence). The CDR3 has 14 residues. CDR3 region: CASSLAGNNSPLHF. CDR3 coding DNA: TGTGCCAGCAGCTTGGCAGGCAATAATTCACCCCTCCACTTT.

V usage is TRBV18 and J usage is TRBJ2-7; 7 bases line up with TRBD1. Germline V gives CDR1 KGHSH, CDR2 LQKENI. The CDR3 spans 14 residues. Germline trimming cut 1 base from V and 7 bases from J; bases unmatched to any gene: 7. This CDR3 is CASSPQGPGGEQYF. The CDR3 coding sequence is TGTGCCAGCTCACCACAGGGGCCAGGGGGAGAGCAGTACTTC.

This clonotype appeared a few times. Because the CDR3's place on the DNA is in doubt, the DNA is left out and the CDR3 is given as listed by TCRdb. This chain links TRBV24-1 with TRBJ1-5; TRBD1, as called in the table, went unchecked against the DNA. Per the germline V gene, CDR1 is KGHDR and CDR2 is SFDVKD. The CDR3 numbers 13 amino acids, ends counted. CDR3 amino acids: CASFGAGNQPQHF.